This T cell receptor (beta chain) was observed in a study of blood T cell repertoires in COVID-19. Across the study: Sites in the United States, Italy and Spain provided acute and convalescent COVID-19 samples. PBMCs, B-cell-depleted T cells, or T cells provided the cDNA or gDNA that made up the material.

As handled by the study authors: Quantification of nucleated cells was approximated via reference gene primer amplification. Using immunoSEQ multiplex PCR, the repertoire was profiled, and TCRdb retains in-frame clones only, with some absent. V, J and clone size are those of that table, while D and trimming were read from the DNA. The table lists some 130,000 clones, approximately 84% of them singletons, with 1.9% in the top ten. This clone came up a few times. The CDR3 consists of 15 residues. Germline-derived CDR1 and CDR2 are MDHEN and SYDVKM. V gave up 5 bases and J gave up 4 bases, with 17 bases separating them.

The TCR originated in a man in his sixties or seventies with acute or convalescent COVID-19. The rearrangement links TRBV28 to TRBJ1-2; TRBD1 might be the D (6 bases). What was sequenced was peripheral blood. CDR3 nucleotides: TGTGCCAGCAGTCCCCGGGAGGGGGTAATCTATGGCTACACCTTC. Amino acid sequence: CASSPREGVIYGYTF.